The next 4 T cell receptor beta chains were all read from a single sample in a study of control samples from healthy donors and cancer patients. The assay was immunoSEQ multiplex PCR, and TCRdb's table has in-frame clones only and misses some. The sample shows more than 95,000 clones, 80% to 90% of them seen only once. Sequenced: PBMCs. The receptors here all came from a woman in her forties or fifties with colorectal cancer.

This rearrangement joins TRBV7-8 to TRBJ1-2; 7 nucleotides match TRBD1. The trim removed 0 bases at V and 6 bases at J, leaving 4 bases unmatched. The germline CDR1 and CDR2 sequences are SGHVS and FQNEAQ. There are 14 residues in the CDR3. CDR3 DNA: TGTGCCAGCAGCTTAGCAGACAGGGCAAATGGCTACACCTTC. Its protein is CASSLADRANGYTF. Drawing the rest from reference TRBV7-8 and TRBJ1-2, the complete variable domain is GAGVSQSPRYKVAKRGQDVALRCDPISGHVSLFWYQQALGQGPEFLTYFQNEAQLDKSGLPSDRFFAERPEGSVSTLKIQRTQQEDSAVYLCASSLADRANGYTFGSGTRLTVV.

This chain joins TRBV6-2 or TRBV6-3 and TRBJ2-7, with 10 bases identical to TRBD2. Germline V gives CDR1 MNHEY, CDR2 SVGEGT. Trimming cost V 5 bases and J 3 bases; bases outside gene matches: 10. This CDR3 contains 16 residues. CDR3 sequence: CASSHTTSGTLYEQYF. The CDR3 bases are TGTGCCAGCAGTCACACCACTAGCGGGACTCTCTACGAGCAGTACTTC.

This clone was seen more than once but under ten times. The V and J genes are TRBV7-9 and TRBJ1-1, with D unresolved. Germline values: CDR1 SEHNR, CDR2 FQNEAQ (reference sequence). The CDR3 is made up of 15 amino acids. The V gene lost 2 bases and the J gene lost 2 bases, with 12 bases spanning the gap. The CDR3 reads CASSLFSDGNTEAFF. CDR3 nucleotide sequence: TGTGCCAGCAGCTTATTTAGTGACGGAAACACTGAAGCTTTCTTT. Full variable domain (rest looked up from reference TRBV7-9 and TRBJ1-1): DTGVSQNPRHKITKRGQNVTFRCDPISEHNRLYWYRQTLGQGPEFLTYFQNEAQLEKSRLLSDRFSAERPKGSFSTLEIQRTEQGDSAMYLCASSLFSDGNTEAFFGQGTRLTVV.

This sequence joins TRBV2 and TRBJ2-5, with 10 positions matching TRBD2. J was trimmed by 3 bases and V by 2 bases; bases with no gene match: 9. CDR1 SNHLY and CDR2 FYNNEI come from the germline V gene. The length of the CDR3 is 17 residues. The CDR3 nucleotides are TGTGCCAGCAGTGAATTATCGTTAGCGGGGGGAAAAGAGACCCAGTACTTC. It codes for CASSELSLAGGKETQYF.